This entry features one T cell receptor beta chain sequence. Its antigen is not identified. Germline CDR1 is SGHAT and CDR2 is FQNNGV. V lost 3 bases, J lost 4 bases, and 9 bases lay in between. This CDR3 contains 14 residues. This record comes from a study of cytomegalovirus exposure and HLA in healthy donors. The study's findings and limits: In an earlier analysis, productive rearrangement rates for most beta V segments clustered near 87% or 30%. As confirmed in vitro, a few CMV-associated chains were specific for CMV antigens. It was reported in a later analysis that an Asian-associated ancestry cluster showed fewer N-insertions than the 666-donor mean. Available immune exposure information covered CMV serostatus only.

A multiplex PCR was run with 60 Vbeta primers and 13 Jbeta primers. Method: immunoSEQ multiplex PCR; TCRdb's copy keeps in-frame clones and lacks some. Found here are fewer than 150,000 clones, approximately 15% of them singletons; the top ten hold under 2%. The clonotype originates from a woman under 30 in good health and CMV-seronegative. Material for sequencing was PBMCs. The chain joins TRBV11-2 to TRBJ1-4; D unclear. This CDR3 is CASSLRGVNEKLFF. The CDR3 DNA sequence: TGTGCCAGCAGCTTGCGGGGAGTTAATGAAAAACTGTTTTTT.